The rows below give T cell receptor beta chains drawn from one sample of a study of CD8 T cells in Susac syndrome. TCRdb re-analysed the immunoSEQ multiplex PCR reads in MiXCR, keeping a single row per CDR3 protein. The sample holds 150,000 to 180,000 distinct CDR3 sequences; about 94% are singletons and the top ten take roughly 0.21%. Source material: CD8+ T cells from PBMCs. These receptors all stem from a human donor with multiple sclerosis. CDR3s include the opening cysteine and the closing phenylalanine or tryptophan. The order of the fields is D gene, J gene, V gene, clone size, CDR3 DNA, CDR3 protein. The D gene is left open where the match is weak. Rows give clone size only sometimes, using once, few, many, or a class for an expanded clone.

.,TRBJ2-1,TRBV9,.,TGTGCCAGCAGCGTAGTGGGCGGGTACTCCTACAATGAGCAGTTCTTC,CASSVVGGYSYNEQFF
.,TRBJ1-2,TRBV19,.,TGTGCCAGTAAGGGGAGGGACTCGAACTATGGCTACACCTTC,CASKGRDSNYGYTF
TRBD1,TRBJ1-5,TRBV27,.,TGTGCCAGCAGTTTCCAGGGACAGGGTCTGCATTTT,CASSFQGQGLHF
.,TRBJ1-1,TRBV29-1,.,TGCAGCGTTGAAGGCGGGCAGGGGTACGGTAAGACTGAAGCTTTCTTT,CSVEGGQGYGKTEAFF
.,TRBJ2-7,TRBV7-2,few,TGTGCCAGCAGCTGGGGCGGCTCCTACGAGCAGTACTTC,CASSWGGSYEQYF
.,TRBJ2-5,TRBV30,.,TGTGCCTGGAGTGAGTGGAGAGAGACCCAGTACTTC,CAWSEWRETQYF
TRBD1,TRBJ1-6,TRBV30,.,TGTGCCTGGAGACCCCGGCCGGCAGGGGGATCACCCCTCCACTTT,CAWRPRPAGGSPLHF
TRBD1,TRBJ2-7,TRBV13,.,TGTGCCAGCAGCTCAACAGGGGCGATCTCCTACGAGCAGTACTTC,CASSSTGAISYEQYF
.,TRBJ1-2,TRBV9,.,TGTGCCAGCAGCGGGGGGACCCGTACTAACTATGGCTACACCTTC,CASSGGTRTNYGYTF
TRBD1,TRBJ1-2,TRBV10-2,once,TGCGCCAGCACTCGGGACAGGGGGAACTATGGCTACACCTTC,CASTRDRGNYGYTF
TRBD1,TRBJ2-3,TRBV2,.,TGTGCCAGCAGTTGGGGACAGTTGTCTCCTATCGTTGACAAAACAAGCACAGATACGCAGTATTTT,CASSWGQLSPIVDKTSTDTQYF
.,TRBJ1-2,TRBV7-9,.,TGTGCCAGCAGCTCCCCCGATGGCTACACCTTC,CASSSPDGYTF
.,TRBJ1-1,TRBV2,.,TGTGCCATCCCCGAGAACACTGAAGCTTTCTTT,CAIPENTEAFF
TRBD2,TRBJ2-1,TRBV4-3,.,TGCGCCAGCAGCCAAGAAGGACCGGGGGGGCGGCGGGATGAGCAGTTCTTC,CASSQEGPGGRRDEQFF
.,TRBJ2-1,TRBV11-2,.,TGTGCCAGCAGCTTGGAGTTCGGGGGCTGGGAGCAGTTCTTC,CASSLEFGGWEQFF
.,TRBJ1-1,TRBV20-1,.,TGCAGTGCCGTGCGAATTGAAGCTTTCTTT,CSAVRIEAFF
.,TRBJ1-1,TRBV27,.,TGTGCCAGCAGTCTCGGGGGGGGCAGTGAGGCTTTCTTT,CASSLGGGSEAFF
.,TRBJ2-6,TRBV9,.,TGTGCCAGCAGGGAGGGGACTGGGGCCAACGTCCTGACTTTC,CASREGTGANVLTF
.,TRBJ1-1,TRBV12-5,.,TGTGCTAGTGGTTTGTTAGAGGGTGATGAAGCTTTCTTT,CASGLLEGDEAFF
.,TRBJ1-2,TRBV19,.,TGTGCCAGTAGTACGAAGGGCCAGAACTATGGCTACACCTTC,CASSTKGQNYGYTF
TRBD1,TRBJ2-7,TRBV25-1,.,TGTGCCAGCAACGGACAGGGGGCCTACGAGCAGTACTTC,CASNGQGAYEQYF
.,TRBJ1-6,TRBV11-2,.,TGTGCCAGCAGCTTAGAGTTCCCCTCGGGTAATTCACCCCTCCACTTT,CASSLEFPSGNSPLHF
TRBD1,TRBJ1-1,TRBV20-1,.,TGCAGTGCCGTGGACAGGGGGACTGAAGCTTTCTTT,CSAVDRGTEAFF
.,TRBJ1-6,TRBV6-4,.,TGTGCCAGCAGTGAAAATGAGGGATCACCCCTCCACTTT,CASSENEGSPLHF
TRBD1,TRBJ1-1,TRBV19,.,TGTGCCAGTAGTCCCCGGTGGACAGGGGAAACTGAAGCTTTCTTT,CASSPRWTGETEAFF
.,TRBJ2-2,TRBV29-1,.,TGCAGCGTCGTAGCGGAAACCGGGGAGCTGTTTTTT,CSVVAETGELFF
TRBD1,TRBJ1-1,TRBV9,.,TGTGCCAGCAGCGTAGGACAGGGTGAAGCTTTCTTT,CASSVGQGEAFF
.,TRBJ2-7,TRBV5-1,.,TGCGCCAGCAGCTTAAGGGTCGCCTACGAGCAGTACTTC,CASSLRVAYEQYF
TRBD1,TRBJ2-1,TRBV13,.,TGTGCCAGCAGCCTCCGGGACAGGGCTCCCCGCAGTGAGCAGTTCTTC,CASSLRDRAPRSEQFF
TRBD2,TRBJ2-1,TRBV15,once,TGTGCCACCAGCACGGGCACTAGCGGGGTCTATGAGCAGTTCTTC,CATSTGTSGVYEQFF
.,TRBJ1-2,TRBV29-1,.,TGCAGCGTTGAAGTGGAGGGCTACTATGGCTACACCTTC,CSVEVEGYYGYTF
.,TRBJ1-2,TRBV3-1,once,TGTGCCAGCAGCCACCAGGCGGGCTACACCTTC,CASSHQAGYTF